Each of the 21 T cell receptor beta chains below was sequenced from the same sample in a study of identical twins. Using its own MiXCR run on the 5' RACE reads, TCRdb lists one record per CDR3 protein. Of 420,000 or so distinct CDR3 sequences listed, roughly 20% are singletons. The sequenced sample was naive T cells sorted from blood. These receptors were obtained from a man aged 45 to 65 in good health.

This clonotype showed up many times. The genes are TRBV20-1 and TRBJ2-1; 8 bases fit TRBD2. V shed 0 bases and J 2 bases; nucleotides not matched to a gene: 9. CDR1 and CDR2 (germline): DFQATT, SNEGSKA (reference sequence). The CDR3 is 17 residues long. Here the CDR3 DNA reads TGCAGTGCTAGAGAATCGGGACTAGTCTCTACCTACAATGAGCAGTTCTTC. Amino acid sequence: CSARESGLVSTYNEQFF.

This chain joins TRBV11-3 and TRBJ2-1; 11 bases fit TRBD1. Germline-derived CDR1 and CDR2 are SGHNT and YENEEA. This CDR3 spans 15 amino acids. The V segment lost 5 bases and the J segment 7 bases; nucleotides outside the gene matches: 7. The CDR3 loop is CASSLGTGGWNEQFF. DNA for the CDR3: TGTGCCAGCAGCCTAGGGACAGGGGGGTGGAATGAGCAGTTCTTC.

The chain links TRBV5-1 to TRBJ1-2, with D possibly matching TRBD1 (6 bases). The CDR3 length is 15 residues. CDR1 is SGHRS and CDR2 is YFSETQ in the germline V gene. The germline V and J ends were trimmed by 0 bases and 1 base, with 10 bases remaining between them. Here the CDR3 reads CASSLESRGNYGYTF. The CDR3, as DNA: TGCGCCAGCAGCTTGGAGTCCAGGGGTAACTATGGCTACACCTTC.

This clonotype was seen at least ten times. The chain links TRBV5-1 to TRBJ2-3, with D unresolved. Trimming shortened V by 0 bases and J by 2 bases, and 7 bases separated the two germline ends. The CDR3 has 14 residues. From germline, CDR1 is SGHRS and CDR2 YFSETQ. The CDR3 spells CASSLELPTDTQYF. CDR3 sequence (DNA): TGCGCCAGCAGCTTGGAGCTACCCACAGATACGCAGTATTTT.

The chain uses TRBV4-2 and TRBJ2-1; D might be TRBD2 (5 bases). Looked up from germline, CDR1 is LGHNA and CDR2 is YNFKEQ. Trimming pared 1 base from V and 4 bases from J, leaving 14 bases between. The CDR3 covers 16 residues. The CDR3 here is CASSQVGGPHYNEQFF. The CDR3 DNA is TGTGCCAGCAGCCAAGTTGGAGGTCCACATTACAATGAGCAGTTCTTC.

The gene calls are TRBV28 and TRBJ2-1; TRBD2 matches 7 bases. Germline V gene sequence: CDR1 MDHEN, CDR2 SYDVKM. The CDR3 runs to 18 residues. J lost 2 bases, V lost 7 bases, and 17 bases had no gene match. The CDR3 DNA follows: TGTGCCAGCACGTTTGATTTGCGGGAGACAGTCGCCTACAATGAGCAGTTCTTC. Translating gives CASTFDLRETVAYNEQFF. The variable domain in full, completed from reference TRBV28 and TRBJ2-1, reads DVKVTQSSRYLVKRTGEKVFLECVQDMDHENMFWYRQDPGLGLRLIYFSYDVKMKEKGDIPEGYSVSREKKERFSLILESASTNQTSMYLCASTFDLRETVAYNEQFFGPGTRLTVL.

This chain links TRBV20-1 with TRBJ2-4, with D perhaps TRBD1 (6 bases). This CDR3 region has 15 residues. Trimming removed 1 base from V and 0 bases from J, with 10 bases in between. Germline CDR1 reads DFQATT; CDR2 reads SNEGSKA (reference sequence). The CDR3 bases are TGCAGTGCTAGAGTGACAGGCGGAGCCAAAAACATTCAGTACTTC. Protein product: CSARVTGGAKNIQYF.

V gene TRBV5-5 combines with J gene TRBJ2-1; D gene unclear. CDR3 length: 15 amino acids. Germline CDR1 reads SGHKS; CDR2 reads YYEKEE (reference sequence). The ends were cut back, 6 bases at V and 3 bases at J, with 16 bases in the middle. DNA of the CDR3: TGTGCCAGCACACATGAAACTCTGGACTACAATGAGCAGTTCTTC. It is translated as CASTHETLDYNEQFF.

The rearrangement links TRBV14 to TRBJ1-6; D perhaps matches TRBD1 (5 bases). The germline V gene has CDR1 SGHDN and CDR2 FVKESK. CDR3 size: 15 residues. Trimming cost V 2 bases and J 9 bases, with 14 bases left between them. The CDR3 is CASSQTQGPSSPLHF. In DNA form, the CDR3 reads TGTGCCAGCAGCCAAACCCAGGGACCGAGTTCACCCCTCCACTTT.

This clonotype was seen a handful of times. The chain couples TRBV6-1 to TRBJ2-3, with D unclear. CDR1 MNHNS and CDR2 SASEGT come from the germline V gene. Trimming removed 6 bases at V and 0 bases at J, with 7 bases between. CDR3 length: 13 amino acids. CDR3 nucleotides: TGTGCCAGCAGGACACACAGCACAGATACGCAGTATTTT. Translation: CASRTHSTDTQYF.

This clonotype was counted many times. This chain links TRBV28 with TRBJ2-4; 7 nucleotides line up with TRBD1. The length of the CDR3 is 13 residues. Germline CDR1 and CDR2: MDHEN and SYDVKM. V gave up 5 bases and J gave up 6 bases; unmatched junction bases: 4. CDR3 DNA sequence: TGTGCCAGCAGTCCTAACAGGGGAAACATTCAGTACTTC. Its protein is CASSPNRGNIQYF.

The V call is TRBV18, the J call TRBJ2-6; TRBD1 agrees at 7 bases. Germline-derived CDR1 and CDR2 are KGHSH and LQKENI. This CDR3 is 17 amino acids long. Losses at the gene ends were 3 bases for V and 0 bases for J; bases not matched to a gene: 5. This CDR3 reads CASSPGTAYSGANVLTF. The CDR3 DNA sequence: TGTGCCAGCTCACCTGGGACAGCCTACTCTGGGGCCAACGTCCTGACTTTC. Looking up the rest from reference TRBV18 and TRBJ2-6 gives the full variable domain: NAGVMQNPRHLVRRRGQEARLRCSPMKGHSHVYWYRQLPEEGLKFMVYLQKENIIDESGMPKERFSAEFPKEGPSILRIQQVVRGDSAAYFCASSPGTAYSGANVLTFGAGSRLTVL.

CDR3 nucleotide sequence: TGCGCCAGCAGCTTGGTTAGGGGAACGGCAGATACGCAGTATTTT. Translated, it gives CASSLVRGTADTQYF. V is TRBV5-1 and J is TRBJ2-3; a possible D gene is TRBD1 (5 bases). The CDR3 is 15 amino acids. V lost 0 bases, J lost 4 bases, and 12 bases lay in between. Germline V CDR1 and CDR2: SGHRS, YFSETQ. Full variable domain (rest looked up from reference TRBV5-1 and TRBJ2-3): KAGVTQTPRYLIKTRGQQVTLSCSPISGHRSVSWYQQTPGQGLQFLFEYFSETQRNKGNFPGRFSGRQFSNSRSEMNVSTLELGDSALYLCASSLVRGTADTQYFGPGTRLTVL.

This clonotype was counted between two and nine times. The V gene is TRBV20-1, the J gene TRBJ1-5, with no clear D. Germline CDR1 reads DFQATT; CDR2 reads SNEGSKA (reference sequence). There are 14 residues in the CDR3. Trimming stripped 5 bases from V and 0 bases from J, with 11 bases between. The CDR3 is CSALSDRSNQPQHF. The CDR3 nucleotides read TGCAGTGCTTTGTCTGACCGTAGCAATCAGCCCCAGCATTTT.

V is TRBV18 and J is TRBJ2-1; 12 positions match TRBD1. Germline loops: CDR1 KGHSH, CDR2 LQKENI. This CDR3 has 15 amino acids. V lost 3 bases and J lost 6; bases outside the gene matches: 3. The CDR3: CASSPGQGARNEQFF. For the CDR3, the DNA is TGTGCCAGCTCACCGGGACAGGGGGCGCGCAATGAGCAGTTCTTC. The full variable domain, in which reference TRBV18 and TRBJ2-1 provide the parts outside the CDR3, is NAGVMQNPRHLVRRRGQEARLRCSPMKGHSHVYWYRQLPEEGLKFMVYLQKENIIDESGMPKERFSAEFPKEGPSILRIQQVVRGDSAAYFCASSPGQGARNEQFFGPGTRLTVL.

This clonotype was picked up many times. The rearrangement uses TRBV4-3 and TRBJ2-7, with 10 bases lining up with TRBD2. The V gene end was trimmed by 0 bases and the J gene end by 7 bases; junction bases not matched to a gene: 9. Germline CDR1 LGHNA, CDR2 YSLEER. This CDR3 spans 16 amino acids. This CDR3 is CASSQDSASGRGEQYF. The CDR3 nucleotides read TGCGCCAGCAGCCAAGATAGCGCTAGCGGGAGAGGTGAGCAGTACTTC.

This clonotype was picked up one time. The gene calls are TRBV4-2 and TRBJ2-7, with D unclear. The CDR3 is 15 amino acids. Per germline, CDR1 LGHNA and CDR2 YNFKEQ. V was cut by 5 bases and J by 1 base, with 15 bases left in between. CDR3 DNA: TGTGCCAGCAGCTACAAAGGCAGTTCTTCCTACGAGCAGTACTTC. Its translation is CASSYKGSSSYEQYF.

The V gene is TRBV7-2, the J gene TRBJ2-3; D not certain. The CDR3 extends over 16 amino acids. Trimming shortened V by 0 bases and J by 0 bases, and 10 bases separated the two germline ends. CDR1 is SGHTA and CDR2 is FQGNSA in the germline V gene. CDR3 protein: CASSLAALSSTDTQYF. The DNA of the CDR3 is TGTGCCAGCAGCTTAGCTGCCTTATCTAGCACAGATACGCAGTATTTT.

This chain links TRBV27 with TRBJ1-2, with TRBD1 identical over 12 bases. The V gene's germline CDR1 is MNHEY and CDR2 SMNVEV (reference sequence). V shed 2 bases, J shed 4 bases, and the junction held 8 bases outside the gene matches. The length of the CDR3 is 17 residues. The CDR3 DNA is TGTGCCAGCAGTTTAACTGCCGGGACAGGGGGCGTCTATGGCTACACCTTC. It specifies CASSLTAGTGGVYGYTF.

There are a few counts of this clonotype. The chain combines TRBV29-1 with TRBJ1-2, with D uncertain. Trimming removed 3 bases at V and 0 bases at J, with 5 bases between. CDR3 length: 12 amino acids. CDR1 is SQVTM, CDR2 ANQGSEA, per germline. The CDR3 sequence: CSVDAANYGYTF. The CDR3 bases are TGCAGCGTTGACGCAGCTAACTATGGCTACACCTTC. Full variable domain (rest looked up from reference TRBV29-1 and TRBJ1-2): SAVISQKPSRDICQRGTSLTIQCQVDSQVTMMFWYRQQPGQSLTLIATANQGSEATYESGFVIDKFPISRPNLTFSTLTVSNMSPEDSSIYLCSVDAANYGYTFGSGTRLTVV.

The CDR3 here is CASSPGSNSYEQYF. Written as DNA, the CDR3 is TGCGCCAGCAGCCCCGGGAGCAACTCCTACGAGCAGTACTTC. The chain carries TRBV5-1 and TRBJ2-7, with D tentatively TRBD2 (6 bases). The V gene's germline CDR1 is SGHRS and CDR2 YFSETQ. This CDR3 spans 14 amino acids. Trimming pared 4 bases from V and 0 bases from J, leaving 11 bases between.